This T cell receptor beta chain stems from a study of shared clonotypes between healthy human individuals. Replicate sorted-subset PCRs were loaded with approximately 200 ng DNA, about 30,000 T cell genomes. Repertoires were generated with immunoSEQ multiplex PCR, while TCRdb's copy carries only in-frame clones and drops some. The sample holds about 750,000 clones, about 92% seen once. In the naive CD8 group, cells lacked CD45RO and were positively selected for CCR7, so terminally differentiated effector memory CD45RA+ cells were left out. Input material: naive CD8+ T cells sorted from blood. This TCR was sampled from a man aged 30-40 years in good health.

The DNA for the CDR3 is TGTGCCTGGAGTACTAGCGTTAGCACAGATACGCAGTATTTT. Its translation: CAWSTSVSTDTQYF. The rearrangement uses TRBV30 and TRBJ2-3; 7 nucleotides align to TRBD2. The V gene's germline CDR1 is GTSNPN and CDR2 SVGIG (reference sequence). The V gene end was trimmed by 2 bases and the J gene end by 0 bases; junction bases not matched to a gene: 2. The CDR3 is 14 amino acids.